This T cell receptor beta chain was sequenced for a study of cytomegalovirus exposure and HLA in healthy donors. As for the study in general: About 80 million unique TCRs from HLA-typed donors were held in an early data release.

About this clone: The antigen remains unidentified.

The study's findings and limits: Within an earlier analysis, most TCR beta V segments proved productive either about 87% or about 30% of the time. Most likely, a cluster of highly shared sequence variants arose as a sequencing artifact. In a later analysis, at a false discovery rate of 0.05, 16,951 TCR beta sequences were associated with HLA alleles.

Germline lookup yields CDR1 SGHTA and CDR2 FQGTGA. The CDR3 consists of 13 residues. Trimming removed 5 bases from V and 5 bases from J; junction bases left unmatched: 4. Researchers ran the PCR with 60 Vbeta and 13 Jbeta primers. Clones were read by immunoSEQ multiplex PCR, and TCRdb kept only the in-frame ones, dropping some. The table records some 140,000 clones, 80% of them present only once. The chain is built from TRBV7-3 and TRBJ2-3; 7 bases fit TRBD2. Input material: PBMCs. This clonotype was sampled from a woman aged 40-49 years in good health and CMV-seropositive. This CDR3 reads CASSPAGLDTQYF. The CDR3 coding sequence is TGTGCCAGCAGCCCAGCGGGGTTAGATACGCAGTATTTT.